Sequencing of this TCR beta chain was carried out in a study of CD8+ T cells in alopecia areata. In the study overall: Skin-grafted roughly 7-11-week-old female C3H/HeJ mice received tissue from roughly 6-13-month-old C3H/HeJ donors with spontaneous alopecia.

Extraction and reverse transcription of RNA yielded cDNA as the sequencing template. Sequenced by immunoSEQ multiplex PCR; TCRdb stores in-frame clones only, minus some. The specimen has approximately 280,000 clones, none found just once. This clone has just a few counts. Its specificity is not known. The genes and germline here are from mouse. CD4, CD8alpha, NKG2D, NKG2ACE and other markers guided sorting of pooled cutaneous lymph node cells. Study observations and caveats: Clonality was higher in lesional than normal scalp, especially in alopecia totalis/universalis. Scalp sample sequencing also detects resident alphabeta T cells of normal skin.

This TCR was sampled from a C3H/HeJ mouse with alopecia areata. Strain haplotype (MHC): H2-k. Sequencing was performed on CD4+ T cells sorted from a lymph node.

The CDR3 DNA, read in part, is TGCACCTGCAGTGCTGGGACTGGGGGTTACTAT. This codes for CTCSAGTGGYY. The whole CDR3 protein is CTCSAGTGGYYEQYF. The chain is built from TRBV1 and TRBJ2-7; 11 bases agree with TRBD2. The read ends 4 residues shy of where the CDR3 ends; the end is completed using the germline J gene. CDR1 is NSQYPW and CDR2 is LRSPGD in the germline V gene (reference sequence). The V and J ends lost 3 bases and 3 bases, in that order; junction bases with no gene match: 4. This CDR3 region has 15 residues.